Below, 22 T cell receptor beta chains from the same sample are listed, as sequenced in a study of blood T cells in healthy people across ages. Next came a second PCR, run for about 7 to 12 cycles, which used a sample-barcoded 5' primer along with a J-beta primer mix. TCRdb passed the 5' RACE reads through MiXCR, listing each CDR3 protein once. Among about 290,000 distinct CDR3 sequences listed, around 29% were seen once. Sequencing was performed on blood. All receptors come from a woman in her 70s in good health.

This clonotype came up a few times. The genes are TRBV20-1 and TRBJ2-5; D might be TRBD2 (6 bases). The end of the DNA fits TRBJ2-7 better, so the J call may be wrong. The CDR3 length is 13 residues. Looked up from germline, CDR1 is DFQATT and CDR2 is SNEGSKA (reference sequence). The CDR3 loop reads CSATRGIAYEQYF. CDR3 nucleotide sequence: TGCAGTGCCACCCGCGGGATTGCCTACGAGCAGTACTTC.

The gene calls are TRBV7-9 and TRBJ2-1; TRBD1 or TRBD2 may be the D gene (5 bases each). Germline V CDR1 and CDR2: SEHNR, FQNEAQ (reference sequence). Trimming cost V 4 bases and J 1 base, with 8 bases left between them. The CDR3 is 14 residues long. CDR3 DNA sequence: TGTGCCAGCAGCTGGGACGGATCCTACAATGAGCAGTTCTTC. As protein: CASSWDGSYNEQFF.

This clonotype was recorded a few times. The genes are TRBV10-3 and TRBJ1-3; D is ambiguous. The germline V gene has CDR1 ENHRY and CDR2 SYGVKD. There are 11 residues in the CDR3. V dropped 6 bases and J dropped 2 bases, with 2 bases sitting between them. The CDR3 DNA is TGTGCCATCAGCCCTGGAAACACCATATATTTT. It is translated as CAISPGNTIYF.

The rearrangement uses TRBV12-3 or TRBV12-4 and TRBJ1-6; 10 nucleotides match TRBD1. The V segment lost 6 bases and the J segment 7 bases; nucleotides outside the gene matches: 6. The CDR3 has 15 residues. The CDR3 bases are TGTGCCAGCAGACATGGACAGGGGGGCAATTCACCCCTCCACTTT. It encodes CASRHGQGGNSPLHF.

A word on this clonotype: One junction end does not reproduce the germline sequence, and a read error may be involved. The chain combines TRBV20-1 with TRBJ2-3; 9 positions agree with TRBD2. CDR1 is DFQATT and CDR2 is SNEGSKA in the germline V gene (reference sequence). The CDR3 sequence is 12 residues long. Here the CDR3 DNA reads TGCAGTCTTAGGAAACCAGCGGGAGGAAGTTGTTTT. It codes for CSLRKPAGGSCF.

J is TRBJ2-6 and V is TRBV14, with D possibly matching TRBD1 (5 bases). Germline values: CDR1 SGHDN, CDR2 FVKESK. This CDR3 spans 18 amino acids. The V gene lost 0 bases and the J gene lost 4 bases, with 16 bases spanning the gap. The CDR3 protein is CASSQDLGRVNGANVLTF. The CDR3 nucleotides read TGTGCCAGCAGCCAAGATCTGGGCAGGGTAAACGGGGCCAACGTCCTGACTTTC. Together with reference TRBV14 and TRBJ2-6, the CDR3 gives the full variable domain: EAGVTQFPSHSVIEKGQTVTLRCDPISGHDNLYWYRRVMGKEIKFLLHFVKESKQDESGMPNNRFLAERTGGTYSTLKVQPAELEDSGVYFCASSQDLGRVNGANVLTFGAGSRLTVL.

This clonotype was counted only a few times. The chain couples TRBV5-1 to TRBJ1-1, with 7 bases lining up with TRBD1. Germline assignment: CDR1 SGHRS and CDR2 YFSETQ. V dropped 4 bases and J dropped 0; count of bases not matched to a gene: 3. This CDR3 is built from 14 residues. This CDR3 is CASSVQGMNTEAFF. Written as DNA, the CDR3 is TGCGCCAGCAGCGTACAGGGGATGAACACTGAAGCTTTCTTT.

A note on this clonotype: The junction differs from germline at one of its ends, possibly a read error. This sequence joins TRBV27 and TRBJ1-1, with D perhaps matching TRBD1 (5 bases). The CDR3 covers 12 residues. The V gene's germline CDR1 is MNHEY and CDR2 SMNVEV (reference sequence). This CDR3 reads CVSGTVNTEAFF. CDR3 coding DNA: TGTGTCAGCGGGACTGTGAACACTGAAGCTTTCTTT.

In this sample, this clonotype turned up a few times. The chain is built from TRBV5-1 and TRBJ2-5; 7 bases match TRBD2. Near its end, the DNA agrees better with TRBJ2-1, so the J call may be wrong. The CDR3 has 14 residues. Germline V lookup: CDR1 SGHRS, CDR2 YFSETQ. The DNA for the CDR3 is TGCGCCAGCAGCCCCTTGAGGGAGGGGTTTGAGCAGTTCTTC. This translates into CASSPLREGFEQFF.

This clonotype turned up a few times. This chain connects TRBV12-3 or TRBV12-4 to TRBJ2-5, with D possibly matching TRBD1 (6 bases). CDR3 length: 15 amino acids. V dropped 5 bases and J dropped 5 bases, with 18 bases sitting between them. Here the CDR3 DNA reads TGTGCCAGCAGTCGTCCATCTCCAGGGGAGGAGACCCAGTACTTC. Translating gives CASSRPSPGEETQYF.

At least ten counts were recorded for this clonotype. The chain combines TRBV29-1 with TRBJ2-5; D is undetermined. The J call may be in error: the DNA end matches TRBJ2-1 better. There are 13 residues in the CDR3. CDR1 SQVTM and CDR2 ANQGSEA come from the germline V gene. In DNA, the CDR3 is TGCAGCGTTGAGCAGTTAACCTACAATGAGCAGTTCTTC. Its protein is CSVEQLTYNEQFF.

The rearrangement joins TRBV6-1 to TRBJ1-1; D possibly corresponds to TRBD1 (6 bases). V lost 6 bases, J lost 1 base, and 9 bases lay in between. Germline V lookup: CDR1 MNHNS, CDR2 SASEGT. This CDR3 spans 13 amino acids. Here the CDR3 reads CASRDSSNTEAFF. DNA of the CDR3: TGTGCCAGCAGGGACAGCTCGAACACTGAAGCTTTCTTT.

The chain uses TRBV7-2 and TRBJ1-4, with a possible D match to TRBD1 (5 bases). The CDR3 sequence is 15 residues long. With 2 bases removed from V and 5 bases from J, the gap between germline ends came to 12 bases. The germline V gene has CDR1 SGHTA and CDR2 FQGNSA. CDR3 residues: CASSLSGLRNEKLFF. CDR3 sequence (DNA): TGTGCCAGCAGCTTATCAGGGCTCAGAAATGAAAAACTGTTTTTT.

This clonotype was picked up a small number of times. The V and J genes are TRBV5-1 and TRBJ2-5; a possible D gene is TRBD2 (6 bases). Per the germline V gene, CDR1 is SGHRS and CDR2 is YFSETQ. V gave up 4 bases and J gave up 1 base, with 17 bases separating them. This CDR3 region has 16 residues. The CDR3 protein is CASSSTAGGTQETQYF. The CDR3 DNA follows: TGCGCCAGCAGCAGCACTGCAGGAGGGACCCAAGAGACCCAGTACTTC.

The V gene is TRBV28, the J gene TRBJ2-5, with 10 bases matching TRBD1. The V gene's germline CDR1 is MDHEN and CDR2 SYDVKM. Trimming removed 4 bases from V and 5 bases from J; junction bases left unmatched: 7. The CDR3 totals 15 residues. The CDR3: CASSSLGQGLETQYF. CDR3 nucleotides: TGTGCCAGCAGTTCCCTGGGACAGGGGTTGGAGACCCAGTACTTC.

The rearrangement joins TRBV27 to TRBJ2-5; 15 nucleotides align to TRBD2. The V gene's germline CDR1 is MNHEY and CDR2 SMNVEV (reference sequence). The CDR3 runs to 14 residues. Unmatched junction bases numbered 4, after V lost 3 bases and J lost 11 bases. The CDR3 reads CASSLGTSGRMQYF. CDR3 coding DNA: TGTGCCAGCAGTTTGGGGACTAGCGGGAGGATGCAGTACTTC.

This chain uses TRBV6-2 or TRBV6-3 with TRBJ2-7; D is possibly TRBD1 (6 bases). V shed 6 bases and J shed 2 bases, with 11 bases lying between them. This CDR3 comprises 13 residues. In germline, CDR1 is MNHEY, CDR2 SVGEGT. Here the CDR3 DNA reads TGTGCCAGCAGGCGAGGGACAACCTACGAGCAGTACTTC. Translated: CASRRGTTYEQYF.

This clonotype has just a few counts. The gene calls are TRBV6-5 and TRBJ2-7; D remains unclear. V was cut by 5 bases and J by 3 bases, with 17 bases left in between. Per the germline V gene, CDR1 is MNHEY and CDR2 is SVGAGI. CDR3 length equals 15 residues. The CDR3 nucleotides read TGTGCCAGCAGTCCCGACGGATCGTTTAACTACGAGCAGTACTTC. Amino acid sequence: CASSPDGSFNYEQYF.

The chain links TRBV3-1 to TRBJ1-2, with D tentatively TRBD1 (5 bases). V gave up 2 bases and J gave up 7 bases, with 17 bases separating them. The CDR3 is made up of 15 amino acids. Germline V gene data show CDR1 as LGHDT and CDR2 as YNNKEL (reference sequence). The CDR3 nucleotides are TGTGCCAGCAGCCAAAGGCGGCCGGGAGGGGTTGGCTACACCTTC. This sequence encodes CASSQRRPGGVGYTF.

In this sample, this clonotype turned up a few times. This chain uses TRBV15 with TRBJ1-4; possible D gene TRBD1, 6 bases. The V and J ends lost 5 bases and 2 bases respectively, with 18 bases between them. CDR1 LNHNV and CDR2 YYDKDF come from the germline V gene (reference sequence). CDR3 length: 17 residues. CDR3 nucleotides: TGTGCCACCAGCCCCCGATCGTACAGGGCCACTAATGAAAAACTGTTTTTT. Its translation is CATSPRSYRATNEKLFF.

V and J are TRBV3-1 and TRBJ2-5, with TRBD2 matching 11 bases. The J call may be mistaken, given a closer DNA end match to TRBJ2-1. CDR1 is LGHDT and CDR2 is YNNKEL in the germline V gene (reference sequence). This CDR3 region has 18 residues. The CDR3 nucleotides read TGTGCCAGCAGCCACTCCGGATTAGCGGGAGGGCGCCTTAATGAGCAGTTCTTC. Its protein is CASSHSGLAGGRLNEQFF.

This chain joins TRBV6-5 and TRBJ1-4, with D possibly being TRBD1 (6 bases). Germline V gives CDR1 MNHEY, CDR2 SVGAGI. The V end lost 0 bases, the J end lost 5 bases, and 19 bases lay between the germline ends. This CDR3 comprises 18 residues. CDR3 DNA sequence: TGTGCCAGCAGTTACTCGGGGGCGCCCGGGTCGGAGAATGAAAAACTGTTTTTT. This translates into CASSYSGAPGSENEKLFF.